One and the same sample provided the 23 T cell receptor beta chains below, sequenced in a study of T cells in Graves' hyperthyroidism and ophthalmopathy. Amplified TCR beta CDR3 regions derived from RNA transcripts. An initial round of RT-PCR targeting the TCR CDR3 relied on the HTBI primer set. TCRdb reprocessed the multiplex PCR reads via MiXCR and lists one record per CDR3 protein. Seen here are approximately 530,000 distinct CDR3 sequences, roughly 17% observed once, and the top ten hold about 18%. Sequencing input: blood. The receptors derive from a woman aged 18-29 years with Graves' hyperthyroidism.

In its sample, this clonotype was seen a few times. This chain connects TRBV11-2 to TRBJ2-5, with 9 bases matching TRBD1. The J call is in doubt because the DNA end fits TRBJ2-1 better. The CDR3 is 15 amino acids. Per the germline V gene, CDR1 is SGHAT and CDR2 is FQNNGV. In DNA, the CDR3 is TGTGCCAGCAGCCTTGGGGACAGGGACCAAGAGACCCAGTTCTTC. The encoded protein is CASSLGDRDQETQFF.

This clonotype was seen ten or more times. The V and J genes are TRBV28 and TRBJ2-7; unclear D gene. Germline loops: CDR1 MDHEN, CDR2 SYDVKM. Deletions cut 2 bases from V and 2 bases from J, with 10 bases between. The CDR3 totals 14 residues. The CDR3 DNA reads TGTGCCAGCAGTTTACATCAGCTGACCTACGAGCAGTACTTC. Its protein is CASSLHQLTYEQYF.

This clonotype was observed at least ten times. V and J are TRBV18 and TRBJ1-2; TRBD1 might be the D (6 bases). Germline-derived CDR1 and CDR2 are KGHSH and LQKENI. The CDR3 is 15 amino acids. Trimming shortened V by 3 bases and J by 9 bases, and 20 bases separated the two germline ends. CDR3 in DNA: TGTGCCAGCTCACCTATGGGGGGCCAGAGTCTCCGCTACACCTTC. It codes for CASSPMGGQSLRYTF.

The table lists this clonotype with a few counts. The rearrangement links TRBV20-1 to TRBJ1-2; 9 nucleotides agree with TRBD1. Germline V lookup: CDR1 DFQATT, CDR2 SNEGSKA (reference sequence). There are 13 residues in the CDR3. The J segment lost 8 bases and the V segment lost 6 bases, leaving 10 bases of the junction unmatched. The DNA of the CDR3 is TGCAGTGCGGGGGGACAGGGCGGATGGGGCTACACCTTC. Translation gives CSAGGQGGWGYTF.

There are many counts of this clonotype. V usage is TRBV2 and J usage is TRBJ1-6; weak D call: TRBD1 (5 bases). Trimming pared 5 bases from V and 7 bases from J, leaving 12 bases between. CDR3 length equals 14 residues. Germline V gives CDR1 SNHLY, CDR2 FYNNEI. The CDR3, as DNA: TGTGCCAGCAGTTGGCAGGGTGGGAATTCACCCCTCCACTTT. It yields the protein CASSWQGGNSPLHF.

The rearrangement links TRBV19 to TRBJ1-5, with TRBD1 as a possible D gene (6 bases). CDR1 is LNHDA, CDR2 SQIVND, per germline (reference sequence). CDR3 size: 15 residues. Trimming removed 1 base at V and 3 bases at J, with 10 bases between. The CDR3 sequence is CASSIAQGNNQPQHF. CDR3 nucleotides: TGTGCCAGTAGTATAGCTCAGGGGAACAATCAGCCCCAGCATTTT.

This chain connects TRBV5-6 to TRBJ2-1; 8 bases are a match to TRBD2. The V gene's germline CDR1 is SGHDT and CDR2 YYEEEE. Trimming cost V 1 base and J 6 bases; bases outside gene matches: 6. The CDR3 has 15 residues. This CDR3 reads CASSLTGGRGNEQFF. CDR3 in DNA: TGTGCCAGCAGCTTGACGGGGGGGCGCGGCAATGAGCAGTTCTTC.

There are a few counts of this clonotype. Here the CDR3 DNA reads TGTGCCAGCAGCGTAACGAGCACGGGGGAAAAACTGTTTTTT. Translated: CASSVTSTGEKLFF. The V call is TRBV9, the J call TRBJ1-4; D gene ambiguous. The V and J ends lost 1 base and 8 bases respectively, with 12 bases between them. Per the germline V gene, CDR1 is SGDLS and CDR2 is YYNGEE. There are 14 residues in the CDR3.

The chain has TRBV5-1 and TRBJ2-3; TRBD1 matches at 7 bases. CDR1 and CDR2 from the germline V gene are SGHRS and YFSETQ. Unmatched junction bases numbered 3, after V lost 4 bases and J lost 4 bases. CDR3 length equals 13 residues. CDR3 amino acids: CASSKTGPDTQYF. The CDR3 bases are TGCGCCAGCAGCAAGACAGGGCCAGATACGCAGTATTTT.

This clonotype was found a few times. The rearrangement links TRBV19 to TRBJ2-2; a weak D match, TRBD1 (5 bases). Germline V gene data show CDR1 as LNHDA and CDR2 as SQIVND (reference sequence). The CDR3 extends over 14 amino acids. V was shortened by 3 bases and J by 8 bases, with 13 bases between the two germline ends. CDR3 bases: TGTGCCAGTAGTATTCTAGGGGCAGGGGGGGAGCTGTTTTTT. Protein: CASSILGAGGELFF.

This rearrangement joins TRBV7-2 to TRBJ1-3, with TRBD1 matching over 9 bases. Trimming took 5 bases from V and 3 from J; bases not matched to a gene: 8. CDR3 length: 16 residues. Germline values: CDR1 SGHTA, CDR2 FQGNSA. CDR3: CASSPGTGYGGNTIYF. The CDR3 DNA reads TGTGCCAGCAGCCCCGGGACAGGGTATGGTGGAAACACCATATATTTT.

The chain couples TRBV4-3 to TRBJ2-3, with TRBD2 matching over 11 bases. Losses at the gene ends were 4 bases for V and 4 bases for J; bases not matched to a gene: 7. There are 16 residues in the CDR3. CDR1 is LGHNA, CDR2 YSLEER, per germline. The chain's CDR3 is CASSLLAGGLPDTQYF. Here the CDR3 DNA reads TGCGCCAGCAGCCTGTTAGCGGGGGGGCTGCCAGATACGCAGTATTTT.

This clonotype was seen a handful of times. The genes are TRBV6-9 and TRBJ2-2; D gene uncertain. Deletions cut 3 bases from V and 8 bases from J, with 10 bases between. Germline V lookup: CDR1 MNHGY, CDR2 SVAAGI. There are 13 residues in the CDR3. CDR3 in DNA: TGTGCCAGCAGTTACCTCGGTCGGGGGGAGCTGTTTTTT. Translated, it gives CASSYLGRGELFF.

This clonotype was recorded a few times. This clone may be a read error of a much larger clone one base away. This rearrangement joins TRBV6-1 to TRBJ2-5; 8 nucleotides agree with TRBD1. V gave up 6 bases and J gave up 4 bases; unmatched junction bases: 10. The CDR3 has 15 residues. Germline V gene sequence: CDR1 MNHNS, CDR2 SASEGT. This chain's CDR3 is CASRPDRVGGETQYF. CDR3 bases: TGTGCCAGCAGACCGGACAGGGTTGGTGGAGAGACCCAGTACTTC.

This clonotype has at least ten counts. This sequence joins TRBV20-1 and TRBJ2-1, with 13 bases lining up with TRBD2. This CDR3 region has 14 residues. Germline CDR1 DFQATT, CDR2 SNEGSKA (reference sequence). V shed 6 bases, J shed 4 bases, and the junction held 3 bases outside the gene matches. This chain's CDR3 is CSATTSGRYNEQFF. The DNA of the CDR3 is TGCAGTGCCACGACTAGCGGGAGGTACAATGAGCAGTTCTTC.

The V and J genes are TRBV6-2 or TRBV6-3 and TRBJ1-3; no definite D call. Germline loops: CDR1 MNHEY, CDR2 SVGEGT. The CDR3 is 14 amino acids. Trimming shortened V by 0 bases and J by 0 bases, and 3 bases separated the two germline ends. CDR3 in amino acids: CASSYSVSGNTIYF. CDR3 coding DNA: TGTGCCAGCAGTTACTCCGTCTCTGGAAACACCATATATTTT.

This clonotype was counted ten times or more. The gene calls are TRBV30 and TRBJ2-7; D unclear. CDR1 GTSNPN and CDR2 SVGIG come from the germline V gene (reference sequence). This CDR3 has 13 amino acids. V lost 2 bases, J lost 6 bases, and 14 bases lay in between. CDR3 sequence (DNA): TGTGCCTGGAGTCCGCCTTTCTTTGGCGAGCAGTACTTC. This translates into CAWSPPFFGEQYF. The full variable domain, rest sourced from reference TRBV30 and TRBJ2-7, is SQTIHQWPATLVQPVGSPLSLECTVEGTSNPNLYWYRQAAGRGLQLLFYSVGIGQISSEVPQNLSASRPQDRQFILSSKKLLLSDSGFYLCAWSPPFFGEQYFGPGTRLTVT.

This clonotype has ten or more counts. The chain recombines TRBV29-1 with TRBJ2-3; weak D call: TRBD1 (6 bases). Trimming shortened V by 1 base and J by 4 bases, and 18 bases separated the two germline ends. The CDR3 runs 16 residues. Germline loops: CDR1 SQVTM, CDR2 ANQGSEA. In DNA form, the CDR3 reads TGCAGCGTTGAAGGAGTACAGGGCATCCCGCCAGATACGCAGTATTTT. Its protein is CSVEGVQGIPPDTQYF.

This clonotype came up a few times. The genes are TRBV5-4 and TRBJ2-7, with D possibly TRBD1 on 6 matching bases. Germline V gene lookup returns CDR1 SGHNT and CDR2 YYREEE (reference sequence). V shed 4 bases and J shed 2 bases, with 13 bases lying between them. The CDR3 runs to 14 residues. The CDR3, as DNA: TGTGCCAGCAGCGTTGACAGGAGTACCTACGAGCAGTACTTC. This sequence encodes CASSVDRSTYEQYF.

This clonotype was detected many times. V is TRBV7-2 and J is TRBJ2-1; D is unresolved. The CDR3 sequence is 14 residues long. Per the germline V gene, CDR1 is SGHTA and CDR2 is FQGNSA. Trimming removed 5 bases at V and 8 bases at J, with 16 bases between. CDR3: CASSPSPIRDEQFF. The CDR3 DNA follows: TGTGCCAGCAGCCCCTCTCCGATTAGGGATGAGCAGTTCTTC.

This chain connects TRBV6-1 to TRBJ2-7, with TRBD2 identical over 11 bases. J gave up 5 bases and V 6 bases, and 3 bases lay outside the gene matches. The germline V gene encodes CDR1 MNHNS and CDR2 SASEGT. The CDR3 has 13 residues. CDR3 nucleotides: TGTGCCAGCAGACTAGCGGGAGTTCACGAGCAGTACTTC. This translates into CASRLAGVHEQYF.

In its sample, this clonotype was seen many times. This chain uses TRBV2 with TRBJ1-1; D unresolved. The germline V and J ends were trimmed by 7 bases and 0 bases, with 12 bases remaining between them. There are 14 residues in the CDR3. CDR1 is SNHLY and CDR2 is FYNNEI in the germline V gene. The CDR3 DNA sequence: TGTGCCAGCACATGGTCGCAGATGAACACTGAAGCTTTCTTT. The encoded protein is CASTWSQMNTEAFF.

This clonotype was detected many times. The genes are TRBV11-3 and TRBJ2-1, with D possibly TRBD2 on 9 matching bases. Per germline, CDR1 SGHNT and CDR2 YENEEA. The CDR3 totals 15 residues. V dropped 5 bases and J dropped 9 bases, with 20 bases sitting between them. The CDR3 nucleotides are TGTGCCAGCAGCCTAGTAGCGGGGGACAGGCCTGAGCAGTTCTTC. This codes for CASSLVAGDRPEQFF.